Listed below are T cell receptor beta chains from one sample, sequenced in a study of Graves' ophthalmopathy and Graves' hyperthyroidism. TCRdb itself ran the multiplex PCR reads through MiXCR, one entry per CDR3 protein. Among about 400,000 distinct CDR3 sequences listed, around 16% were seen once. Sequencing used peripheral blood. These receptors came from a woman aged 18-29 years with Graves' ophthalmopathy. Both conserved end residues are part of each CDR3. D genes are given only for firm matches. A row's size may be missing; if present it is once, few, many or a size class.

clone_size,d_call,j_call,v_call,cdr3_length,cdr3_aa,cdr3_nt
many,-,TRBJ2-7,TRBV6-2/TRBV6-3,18,CASSYSGADGPLTYEQYF,TGTGCCAGCAGTTACTCAGGGGCAGACGGTCCGTTAACCTACGAGCAGTACTTC
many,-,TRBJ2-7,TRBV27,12,CASSPNIAEQYF,TGTGCCAGCAGTCCTAACATAGCCGAGCAGTACTTC
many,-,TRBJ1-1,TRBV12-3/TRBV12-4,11,CASSRQNEAFF,TGTGCCAGCAGTCGACAGAATGAAGCTTTCTTT
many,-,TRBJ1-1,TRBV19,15,CASTPLLVGGTEAFF,TGTGCCAGTACCCCACTCCTCGTGGGCGGCACTGAAGCTTTCTTT
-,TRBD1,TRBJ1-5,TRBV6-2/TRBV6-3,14,CASSDDRGAQPQHF,TGTGCCAGCAGTGACGACAGGGGTGCTCAGCCCCAGCATTTT
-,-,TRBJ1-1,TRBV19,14,CASSETGQNTEAFF,TGTGCCAGTAGTGAAACAGGACAGAACACTGAAGCTTTCTTT
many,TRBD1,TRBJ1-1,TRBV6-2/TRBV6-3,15,CASSYRGGGYTEAFF,TGTGCCAGCAGCTACAGGGGAGGTGGCTACACTGAAGCTTTCTTT
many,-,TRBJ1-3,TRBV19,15,CASTHRGRSGNTIYF,TGTGCCAGTACCCACAGAGGCCGCTCTGGAAACACCATATATTTT
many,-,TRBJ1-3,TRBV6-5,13,CASSTERGNTIYF,TGTGCCAGCAGCACAGAGAGGGGAAACACCATATATTTT
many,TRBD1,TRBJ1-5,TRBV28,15,CASSPPGTGNQPQHF,TGTGCCAGCAGCCCCCCCGGGACAGGGAATCAGCCCCAGCATTTT
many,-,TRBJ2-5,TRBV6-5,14,CASSYTGPRETQYF,TGTGCCAGCAGTTACACGGGCCCTCGGGAGACCCAGTACTTC
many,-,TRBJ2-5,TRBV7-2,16,CASTPAAARGYETQYF,TGTGCCAGCACCCCAGCGGCCGCCCGAGGGTATGAGACCCAGTACTTC
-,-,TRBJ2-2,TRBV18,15,CASRMGTTNTGELFF,TGTGCCAGCCGGATGGGCACAACGAACACCGGGGAGCTGTTTTTT
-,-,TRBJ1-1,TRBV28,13,CASTHQTNTEAFF,TGTGCCAGCACCCACCAGACGAACACTGAAGCTTTCTTT
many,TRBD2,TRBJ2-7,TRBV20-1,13,CSASASGPDEQYF,TGCAGTGCTAGCGCTAGCGGGCCAGACGAGCAGTACTTC
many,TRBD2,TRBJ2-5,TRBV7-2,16,CASSSRLAGGGETQYF,TGTGCCAGCAGCTCTCGACTAGCGGGGGGTGGGGAGACCCAGTACTTC
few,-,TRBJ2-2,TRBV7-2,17,CASSLGLGEPRAGELFF,TGTGCCAGCAGCTTAGGGCTGGGCGAACCTCGGGCCGGGGAGCTGTTTTTT
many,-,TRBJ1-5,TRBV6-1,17,CASGRQEGPYSNQPQHF,TGTGCCAGCGGAAGACAGGAGGGCCCTTATAGCAATCAGCCCCAGCATTTT
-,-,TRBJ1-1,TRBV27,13,CASRWSGGTEAFF,TGTGCCAGCAGGTGGTCAGGAGGGACTGAAGCTTTCTTT
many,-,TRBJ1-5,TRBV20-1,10,CSAEGRGEHF,TGCAGTGCGGAGGGCAGGGGTGAGCATTTT
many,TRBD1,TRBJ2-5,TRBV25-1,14,CASCEWGTEETQYF,TGTGCCAGCTGCGAATGGGGGACAGAAGAGACCCAGTACTTC
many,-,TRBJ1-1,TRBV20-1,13,CSAPRGSGTEAFF,TGCAGTGCTCCTCGTGGGTCCGGCACCGAAGCTTTCTTT
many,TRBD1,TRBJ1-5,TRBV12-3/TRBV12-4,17,CASSPRTGGWDNQPQHF,TGTGCCAGCAGTCCCCGGACAGGGGGCTGGGACAATCAGCCCCAGCATTTT
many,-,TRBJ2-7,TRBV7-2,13,CASCGAGGYEQYF,TGTGCCAGCTGCGGGGCTGGCGGATACGAGCAGTACTTC
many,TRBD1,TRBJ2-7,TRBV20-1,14,CRADRDRSSYEQYF,TGCAGGGCGGATCGGGACAGGAGCTCCTACGAGCAGTACTTC
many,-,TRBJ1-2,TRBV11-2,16,CASSWIRRRAADGYTF,TGTGCCAGCAGCTGGATCCGAAGGAGGGCGGCCGATGGCTACACCTTC
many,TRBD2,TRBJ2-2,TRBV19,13,CASSPGGAGELFF,TGTGCCAGTAGTCCCGGGGGGGCCGGGGAGCTGTTTTTT
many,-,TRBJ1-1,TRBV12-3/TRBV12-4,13,CASSPGKNTEAFF,TGTGCCAGCAGCCCGGGAAAGAACACTGAAGCTTTCTTT
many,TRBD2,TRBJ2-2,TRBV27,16,CASSNLGLAGVGELFF,TGTGCCAGCAGCAACCTGGGACTAGCGGGAGTCGGGGAGCTGTTTTTT
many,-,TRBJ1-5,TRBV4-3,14,CASSQDGINQPQHF,TGCGCCAGCAGCCAAGATGGGATCAATCAGCCCCAGCATTTT
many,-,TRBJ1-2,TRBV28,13,CASRGSLVYGYTF,TGTGCCAGCAGGGGCAGCTTGGTCTATGGCTACACCTTC
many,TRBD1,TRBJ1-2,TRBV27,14,CASSEQTGRYGYTF,TGTGCCAGCAGTGAACAGACAGGGAGGTATGGCTACACCTTC
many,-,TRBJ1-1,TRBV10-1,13,CASSEEIRSEAFF,TGCGCCAGCAGTGAGGAAATCAGGTCGGAAGCTTTCTTT
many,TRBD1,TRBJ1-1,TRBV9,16,CASSVDPDRGNTEAFF,TGTGCCAGCAGCGTAGACCCCGACAGGGGCAACACTGAAGCTTTCTTT
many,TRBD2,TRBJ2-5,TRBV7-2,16,CASSLEGLARGETQYF,TGTGCCAGCAGCTTAGAGGGACTAGCGAGGGGAGAGACCCAGTACTTC
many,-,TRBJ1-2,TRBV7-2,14,CASSLVPLSYGYTF,TGTGCCAGCAGCTTAGTCCCCCTAAGTTATGGCTACACCTTC
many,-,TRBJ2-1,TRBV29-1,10,CSARDFRQFF,TGCAGCGCCAGGGATTTCCGACAGTTCTTC
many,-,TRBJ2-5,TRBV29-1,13,CSVHPGGGETQYF,TGCAGCGTACACCCCGGGGGAGGAGAGACCCAGTACTTC
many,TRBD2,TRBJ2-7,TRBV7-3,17,CASSLLAGLHPRWEQYF,TGTGCCAGCAGCTTACTAGCGGGGCTACACCCTCGCTGGGAGCAGTACTTC
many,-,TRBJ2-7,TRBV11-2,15,CASSVGTSLSYEQYF,TGTGCCAGCAGCGTAGGGACTTCCCTCTCCTACGAGCAGTACTTC
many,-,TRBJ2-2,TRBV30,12,CAWIPNTGELFF,TGTGCCTGGATACCGAACACCGGGGAGCTGTTTTTT
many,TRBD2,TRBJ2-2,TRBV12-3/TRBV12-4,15,CASSVSGAITGELFF,TGTGCCAGCAGTGTTAGCGGGGCAATCACCGGGGAGCTGTTTTTT
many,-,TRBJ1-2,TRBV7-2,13,CASSATVNYGYTF,TGTGCCAGCAGCGCGACAGTGAACTATGGCTACACCTTC
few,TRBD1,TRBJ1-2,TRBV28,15,CASSINRGSNYGYTF,TGTGCCAGCAGTATAAACAGGGGTAGTAACTATGGCTACACCTTC
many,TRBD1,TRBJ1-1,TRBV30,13,CAWSGQGDTEAFF,TGTGCCTGGAGTGGACAGGGGGACACTGAAGCTTTCTTT
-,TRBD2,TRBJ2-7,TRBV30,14,CAWNGGGRADEQYF,TGTGCCTGGAACGGGGGCGGGAGGGCCGACGAGCAGTACTTC
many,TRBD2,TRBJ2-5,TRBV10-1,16,CASSEPGREGQETQYF,TGCGCCAGCAGTGAGCCGGGGAGGGAGGGCCAAGAGACCCAGTACTTC
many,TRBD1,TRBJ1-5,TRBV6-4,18,CASNTPGGQGYSNQPQHF,TGTGCCAGCAACACTCCAGGAGGACAGGGGTATAGCAATCAGCCCCAGCATTTT